This T cell receptor beta chain was retrieved from a study of blood T cell repertoires in COVID-19. Study-wide background: There were acute and convalescent COVID-19 samples, and they came from the United States, Italy and Spain. Sample material is recorded as cDNA or gDNA derived from T cells, B-cell-depleted T cells, or PBMCs.

This CDR3 has 13 residues. V was cut by 5 bases and J by 1 base, with 8 bases left in between. Germline V CDR1 and CDR2: KGHSH, LQKENI. In the source study's methods: It was from reference gene primer amplification that nucleated cell counts were estimated. Libraries were prepared by immunoSEQ multiplex PCR; TCRdb keeps only in-frame clonotypes and omits some of them. V and J calls and clone size come straight from that table; D and trimming were deduced from the DNA. The sample consists of 230,000 or so clones, around four fifths of them appearing once. This clone was detected a few times. Input material: peripheral blood. This rearrangement joins TRBV18 to TRBJ1-1; D is uncertain. This TCR was recovered from a man between 40 and 49 years old with active or convalescent COVID-19. The CDR3: CASSEQKNTEAFF. CDR3 in DNA: TGTGCCAGCTCAGAACAAAAGAACACTGAAGCTTTCTTT.